This T cell receptor beta chain was captured in a study of shared clonotypes between healthy human individuals. Turning to the study itself: The cohort comprised a couple of women and a few men. Their ages spanned 18 to 49 years.

The table came from immunoSEQ multiplex PCR; TCRdb's copy has only in-frame clones and leaves some out. The sample has some 2,100,000 clones; about 94% are singletons. V gave up 1 base and J gave up 2 bases; unmatched junction bases: 13. The germline V gene has CDR1 GTSNPN and CDR2 SVGIG (reference sequence). The CDR3 length is 19 residues. The donor cohort consisted entirely of Caucasian adults residing in Nashville, Tennessee. The V call is TRBV30, the J call TRBJ2-2, with TRBD2 matching over 10 bases. The specimen was naive CD4+ T cells sorted from blood. Specified subset: CD45RA+ positively selected. The receptor was isolated from a man aged 18 to 29 in good health. CDR3 nucleotide sequence: TGTGCCTGGAGTGGGGCGTTTCTAGCGGGAGCCCGCAACACCGGGGAGCTGTTTTTT. As protein: CAWSGAFLAGARNTGELFF.